The source of this TCR beta chain is a study of T cell repertoires in cytomegalovirus infection. This clonotype was seen repeatedly, ten times or more. TCRdb processed the reads anew with MiXCR; each CDR3 protein has one entry. The sample shows some 250,000 distinct CDR3 sequences, roughly 10% of them seen only once. CDR3 length: 14 amino acids. The ends were cut back, 3 bases at V and 14 bases at J, with 17 bases in the middle. The germline V gene has CDR1 SGHTA and CDR2 FQGNSA. The receptor comes from a human donor in good health (CMV status not recorded). Some clones in this sample may be carry-over from other donors' samples. The chain is built from TRBV7-2 and TRBJ1-6; TRBD1 is a possible D gene (6 bases). Material: PBMCs. The CDR3 bases are TGTGCCAGCAGCTTGGGGACACCGTTGGGGGCCCTCCACTTT. Amino acids: CASSLGTPLGALHF.